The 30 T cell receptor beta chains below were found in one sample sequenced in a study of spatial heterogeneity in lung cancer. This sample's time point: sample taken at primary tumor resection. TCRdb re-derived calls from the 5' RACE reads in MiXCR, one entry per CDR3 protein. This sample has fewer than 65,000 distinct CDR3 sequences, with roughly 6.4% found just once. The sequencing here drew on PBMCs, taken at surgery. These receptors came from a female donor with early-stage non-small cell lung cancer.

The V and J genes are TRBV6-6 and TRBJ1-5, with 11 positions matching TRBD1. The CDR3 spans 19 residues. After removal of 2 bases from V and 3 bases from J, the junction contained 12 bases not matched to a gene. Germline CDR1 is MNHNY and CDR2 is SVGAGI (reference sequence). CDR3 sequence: CASSYLNRGTGGNNQPQHF. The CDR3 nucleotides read TGTGCCAGCAGTTACCTAAATCGAGGGACAGGGGGTAACAATCAGCCCCAGCATTTT.

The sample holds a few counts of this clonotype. CDR3 in amino acids: CASSLWNLLTGTSGNTIYF. The DNA for the CDR3 is TGTGCCAGCAGTTTATGGAACCTATTAACAGGGACTTCTGGAAACACCATATATTTT. The chain links TRBV28 to TRBJ1-3; D may be TRBD1 (6 bases). The CDR3 runs to 19 residues. Germline assignment: CDR1 MDHEN and CDR2 SYDVKM. V lost 0 bases, J lost 1 base, and 19 bases lay in between.

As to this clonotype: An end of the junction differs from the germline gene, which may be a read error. The CDR3 nucleotides are TGTGCCAGCAGGCACGGACAGGGGGTTACAGATGCGCAGTATTTT. Protein product: CASRHGQGVTDAQYF. The rearrangement links TRBV6-6 to TRBJ2-3; TRBD1 aligns across 10 bases. The CDR3 covers 15 residues. Germline V gene data show CDR1 as MNHNY and CDR2 as SVGAGI (reference sequence).

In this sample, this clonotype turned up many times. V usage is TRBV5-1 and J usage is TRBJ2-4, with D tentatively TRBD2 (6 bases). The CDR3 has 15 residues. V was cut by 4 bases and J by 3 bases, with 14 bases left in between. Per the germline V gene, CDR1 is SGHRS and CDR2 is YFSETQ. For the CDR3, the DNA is TGCGCCAGCAGCCCGGAAACGGGAGTCAAAAACATTCAGTACTTC. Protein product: CASSPETGVKNIQYF.

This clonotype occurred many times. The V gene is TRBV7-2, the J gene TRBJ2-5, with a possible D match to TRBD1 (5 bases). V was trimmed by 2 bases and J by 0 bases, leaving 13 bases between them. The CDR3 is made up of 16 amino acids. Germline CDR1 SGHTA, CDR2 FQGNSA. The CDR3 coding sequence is TGTGCCAGCAGCTTATATTCGGACACCTACCAAGAGACCCAGTACTTC. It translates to CASSLYSDTYQETQYF.

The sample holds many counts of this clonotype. The chain's CDR3 is CASRQQGRGLAGESGELFF. The CDR3 DNA sequence: TGTGCCAGCAGGCAACAGGGGAGAGGACTAGCGGGAGAATCCGGGGAGCTGTTTTTT. The gene calls are TRBV12-3 or TRBV12-4 and TRBJ2-2; 13 nucleotides align to TRBD2. V lost 6 bases and J lost 6; bases outside the gene matches: 16. The CDR3 consists of 19 residues.

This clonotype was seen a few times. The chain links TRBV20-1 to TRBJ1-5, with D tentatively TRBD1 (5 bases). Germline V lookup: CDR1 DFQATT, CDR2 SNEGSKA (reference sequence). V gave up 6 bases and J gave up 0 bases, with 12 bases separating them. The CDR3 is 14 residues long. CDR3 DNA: TGCAGTGCCTCGACAGCGTATAGCAATCAGCCCCAGCATTTT. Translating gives CSASTAYSNQPQHF.

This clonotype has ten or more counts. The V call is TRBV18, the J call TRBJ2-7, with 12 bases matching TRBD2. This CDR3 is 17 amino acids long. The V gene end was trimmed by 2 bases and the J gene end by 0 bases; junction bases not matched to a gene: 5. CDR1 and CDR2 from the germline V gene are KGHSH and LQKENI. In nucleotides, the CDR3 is TGTGCCAGCTCACCAACTAGCGGGGGGCAAGGCTCCTACGAGCAGTACGTC. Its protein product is CASSPTSGGQGSYEQYV.

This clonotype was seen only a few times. This CDR3 is CASSPAGTGNNEQFF. The CDR3 coding sequence is TGTGCCAGCAGCCCCGCAGGGACAGGGAATAATGAGCAGTTCTTC. The genes are TRBV7-9 and TRBJ2-1, with 9 bases lining up with TRBD1. Germline CDR1 reads SEHNR; CDR2 reads FQNEAQ (reference sequence). This CDR3 spans 15 amino acids. V lost 5 bases and J lost 7; bases outside the gene matches: 9.

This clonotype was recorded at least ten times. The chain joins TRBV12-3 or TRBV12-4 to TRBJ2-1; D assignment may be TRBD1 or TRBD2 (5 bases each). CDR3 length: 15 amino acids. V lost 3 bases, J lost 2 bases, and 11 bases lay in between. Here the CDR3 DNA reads TGTGCCAGCAGTTTTGGGACCTCAACCTACAATGAGCAGTTCTTC. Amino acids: CASSFGTSTYNEQFF.

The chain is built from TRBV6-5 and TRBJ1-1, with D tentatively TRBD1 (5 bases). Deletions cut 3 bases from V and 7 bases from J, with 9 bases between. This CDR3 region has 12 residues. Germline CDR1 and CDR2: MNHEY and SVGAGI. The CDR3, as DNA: TGTGCCAGCAGTTATCCCGGGGGTGAAGCTTTCTTT. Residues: CASSYPGGEAFF.

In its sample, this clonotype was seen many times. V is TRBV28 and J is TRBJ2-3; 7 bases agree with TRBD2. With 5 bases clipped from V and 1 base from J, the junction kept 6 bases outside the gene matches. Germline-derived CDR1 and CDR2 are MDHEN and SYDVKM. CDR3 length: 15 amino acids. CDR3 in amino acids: CASSLPSGGTDTQYF. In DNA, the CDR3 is TGTGCCAGCAGTCTCCCTAGCGGAGGCACAGATACGCAGTATTTT.

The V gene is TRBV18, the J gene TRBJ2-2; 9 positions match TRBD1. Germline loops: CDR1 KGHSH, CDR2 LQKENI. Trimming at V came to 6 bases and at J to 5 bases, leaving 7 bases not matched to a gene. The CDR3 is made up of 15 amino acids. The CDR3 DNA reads TGTGCCAGCTCCCGAGGGACAGGGAGTACCGGGGAGCTGTTTTTT. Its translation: CASSRGTGSTGELFF.

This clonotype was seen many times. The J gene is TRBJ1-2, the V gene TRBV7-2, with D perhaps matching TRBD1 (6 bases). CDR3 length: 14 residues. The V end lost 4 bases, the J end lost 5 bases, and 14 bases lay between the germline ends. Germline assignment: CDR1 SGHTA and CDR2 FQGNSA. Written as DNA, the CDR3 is TGTGCCAGCAGCTCCCACAGGGATGGGTATGGCTACACCTTC. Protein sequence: CASSSHRDGYGYTF.

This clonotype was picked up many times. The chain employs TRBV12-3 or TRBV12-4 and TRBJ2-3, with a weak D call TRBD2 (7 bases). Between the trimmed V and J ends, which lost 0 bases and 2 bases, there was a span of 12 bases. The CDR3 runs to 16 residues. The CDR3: CASSLAGGHLTDTQYF. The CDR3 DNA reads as TGTGCCAGCAGTTTAGCGGGGGGGCATCTCACAGATACGCAGTATTTT.

This CDR3 reads CASSLFPSGEIQETQYF. The CDR3 DNA sequence: TGTGCCAGCAGCTTATTTCCTAGCGGGGAGATCCAAGAGACCCAGTACTTC. The rearrangement uses TRBV7-2 and TRBJ2-5; 9 bases fit TRBD2. The germline CDR1 and CDR2 sequences are SGHTA and FQGNSA. This CDR3 comprises 17 residues. V lost 2 bases and J lost 1; bases outside the gene matches: 8.

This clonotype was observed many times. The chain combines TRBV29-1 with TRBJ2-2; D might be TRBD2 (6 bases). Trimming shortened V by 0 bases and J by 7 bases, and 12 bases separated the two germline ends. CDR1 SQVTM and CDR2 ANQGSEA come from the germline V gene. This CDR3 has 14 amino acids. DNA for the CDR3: TGCAGCGTTGAAGATCCGCGGGGCAACGGGGAGCTGTTTTTT. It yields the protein CSVEDPRGNGELFF.

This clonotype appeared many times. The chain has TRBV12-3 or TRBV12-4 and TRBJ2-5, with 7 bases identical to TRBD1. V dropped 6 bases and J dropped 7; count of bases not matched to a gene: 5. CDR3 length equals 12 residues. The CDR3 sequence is CASRGTVGTQYF. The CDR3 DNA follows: TGTGCCAGCAGGGGGACAGTTGGGACCCAGTACTTC.

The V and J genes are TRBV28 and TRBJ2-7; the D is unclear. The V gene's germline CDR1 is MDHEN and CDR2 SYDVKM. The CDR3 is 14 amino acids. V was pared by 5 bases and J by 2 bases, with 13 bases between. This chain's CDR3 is CASSTDQKPYEQYF. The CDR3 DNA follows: TGTGCCAGCAGTACGGACCAAAAGCCCTACGAGCAGTACTTC. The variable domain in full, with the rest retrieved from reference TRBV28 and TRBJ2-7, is DVKVTQSSRYLVKRTGEKVFLECVQDMDHENMFWYRQDPGLGLRLIYFSYDVKMKEKGDIPEGYSVSREKKERFSLILESASTNQTSMYLCASSTDQKPYEQYFGPGTRLTVT.

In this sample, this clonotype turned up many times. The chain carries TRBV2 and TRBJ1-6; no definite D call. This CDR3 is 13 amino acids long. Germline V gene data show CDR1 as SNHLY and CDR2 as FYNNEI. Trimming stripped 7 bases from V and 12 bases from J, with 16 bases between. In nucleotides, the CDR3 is TGTGCCAGCACGGGAAGGGCACTAAAACCCCTCCACTTT. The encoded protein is CASTGRALKPLHF.

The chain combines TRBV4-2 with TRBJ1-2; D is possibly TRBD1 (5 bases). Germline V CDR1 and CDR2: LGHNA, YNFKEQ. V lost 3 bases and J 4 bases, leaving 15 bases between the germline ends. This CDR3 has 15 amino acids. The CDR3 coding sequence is TGTGCCAGCAGCCAGGTGTCGCAGGGTAGCTATGGCTACACCTTC. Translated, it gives CASSQVSQGSYGYTF.

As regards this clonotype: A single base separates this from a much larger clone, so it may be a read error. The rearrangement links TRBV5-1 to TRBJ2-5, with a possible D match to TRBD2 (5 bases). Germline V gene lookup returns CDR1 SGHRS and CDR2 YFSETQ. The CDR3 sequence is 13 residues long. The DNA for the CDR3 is TGCGCCAGCAGCTTCGCGGGCGAAGAGACCCAGAACTTC. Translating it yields CASSFAGEETQNF.

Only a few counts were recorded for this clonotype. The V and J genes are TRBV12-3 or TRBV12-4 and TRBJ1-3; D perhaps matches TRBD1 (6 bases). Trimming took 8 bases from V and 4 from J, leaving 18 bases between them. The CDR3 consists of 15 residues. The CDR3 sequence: CASAIGGGGGNTIYF. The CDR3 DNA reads TGTGCCAGCGCCATTGGCGGGGGCGGGGGAAACACCATATATTTT.

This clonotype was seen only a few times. The CDR3 DNA reads TGTGCCAGCAGCACGGGACAGGGGGAGTATTCACCCCTCCACTTT. Translating it yields CASSTGQGEYSPLHF. This sequence joins TRBV5-4 and TRBJ1-6; 11 nucleotides agree with TRBD1. CDR1 is SGHNT and CDR2 is YYREEE in the germline V gene (reference sequence). The CDR3 contains 15 residues. J lost 8 bases, V lost 4 bases, and 5 bases had no gene match. Together with reference TRBV5-4 and TRBJ1-6, the CDR3 gives the full variable domain: ETGVTQSPTHLIKTRGQQVTLRCSSQSGHNTVSWYQQALGQGPQFIFQYYREEENGRGNFPPRFSGLQFPNYSSELNVNALELDDSALYLCASSTGQGEYSPLHFGNGTRLTVT.

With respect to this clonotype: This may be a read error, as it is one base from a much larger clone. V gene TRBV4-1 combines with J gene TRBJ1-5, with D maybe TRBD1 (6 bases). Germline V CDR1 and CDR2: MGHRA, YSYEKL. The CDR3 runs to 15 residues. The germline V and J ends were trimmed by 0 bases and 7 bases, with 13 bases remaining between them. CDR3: CASSQEGASYQPQHF. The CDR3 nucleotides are TGCGCCAGCAGCCAAGAGGGGGCGAGTTACCAGCCCCAGCATTTT.

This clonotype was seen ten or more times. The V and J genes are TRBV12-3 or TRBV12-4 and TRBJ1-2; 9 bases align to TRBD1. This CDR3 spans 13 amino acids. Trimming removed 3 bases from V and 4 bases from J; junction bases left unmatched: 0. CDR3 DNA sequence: TGTGCCAGCAGTTTGGACAGGGGCTATGGCTACACCTTC. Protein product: CASSLDRGYGYTF.

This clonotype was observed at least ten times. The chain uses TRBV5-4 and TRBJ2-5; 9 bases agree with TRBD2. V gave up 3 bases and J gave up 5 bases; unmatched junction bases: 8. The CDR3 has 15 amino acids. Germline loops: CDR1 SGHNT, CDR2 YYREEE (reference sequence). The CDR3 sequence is CASSSQLAGKETQYF. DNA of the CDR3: TGTGCCAGCAGCTCGCAGCTAGCGGGGAAGGAGACCCAGTACTTC.

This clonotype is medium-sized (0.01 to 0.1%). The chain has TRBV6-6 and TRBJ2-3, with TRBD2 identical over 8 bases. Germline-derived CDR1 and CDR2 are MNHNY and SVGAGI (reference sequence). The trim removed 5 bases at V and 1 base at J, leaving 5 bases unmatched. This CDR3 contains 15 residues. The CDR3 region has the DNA TGTGCCAGCAGTGTCCCGGGAGGGGGCACAGATACGCAGTATTTT. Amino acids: CASSVPGGGTDTQYF.

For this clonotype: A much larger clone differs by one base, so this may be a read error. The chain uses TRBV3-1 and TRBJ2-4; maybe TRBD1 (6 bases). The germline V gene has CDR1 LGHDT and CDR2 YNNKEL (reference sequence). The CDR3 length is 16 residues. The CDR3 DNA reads TGTGGCAGCAGCGCACTAGGGGGTGGTAACAAAAACATTCAGTACTTC. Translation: CGSSALGGGNKNIQYF.

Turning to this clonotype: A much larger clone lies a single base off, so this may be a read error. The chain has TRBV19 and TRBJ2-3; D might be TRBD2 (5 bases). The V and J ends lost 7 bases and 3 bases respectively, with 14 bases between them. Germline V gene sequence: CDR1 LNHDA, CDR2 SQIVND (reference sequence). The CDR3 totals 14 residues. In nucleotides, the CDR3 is TGTGCCAGTACCCCCGGGATGAAAACAGATACGCAGTATTTT. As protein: CASTPGMKTDTQYF.